This record looks at one TCR beta chain sequence and its context. Its antigen remains unidentified. There are 12 residues in the CDR3. Per germline, CDR1 DFQATT and CDR2 SNEGSKA (reference sequence). V shed 5 bases and J shed 10 bases, with 15 bases lying between them. The Oncomine TCR Beta short-read assay was applied to DNA of cultured CD4+ T cells. In this case, cultured CD4+ T cells provided the extracted genomic DNA. TCRdb called the PCR reads again in MiXCR, with one record for every CDR3 protein. The sample holds over 12,000 distinct CDR3 sequences, about 46% seen once. This record belongs to a study of vaccination and CD4 T cells after COVID-19. On the study more broadly: Convalescent study patients returned SARS-CoV-2 positive nasal swab PCR results, with fewer than ten mild cases and one severe.

Treatment meaning: approximately nine-day PBMC culture with coronavirus spike peptide pools or control peptides (ViraFEST assay). The clonotype was recovered from a human donor who had recovered from COVID-19. Input material: CD4+ T cells from blood, cultured in vitro. J is TRBJ2-1 and V is TRBV20-1; D unresolved. CDR3 sequence reads: CSAPAFTGEQFF. The CDR3 DNA reads TGCAGTGCTCCTGCCTTCACCGGAGAGCAGTTCTTC.